These 23 T cell receptor beta chains came from one sample sequenced in a study of shared clonotypes between healthy human individuals. Profiling relied on immunoSEQ multiplex PCR, and the TCRdb table lists in-frame clones only, not all of them. The repertoire holds about half a million clones, with around 80% as singletons. The material sequenced was PBMCs. Receptors originate from a woman between 40 and 55 years old in good health. Some clones in this sample may be carry-over from other donors' samples.

This clone has a handful of counts. V and J are TRBV7-2 and TRBJ1-3; D ambiguous. Trimming cost V 2 bases and J 0 bases, with 14 bases left between them. Germline CDR1 reads SGHTA; CDR2 reads FQGNSA. CDR3 length: 17 residues. CDR3 coding DNA: TGTGCCAGCAGCTTAACTGGCAGGACTTACTCTGGAAACACCATATATTTT. Translated, it gives CASSLTGRTYSGNTIYF. The entire variable domain, with the rest obtained from reference TRBV7-2 and TRBJ1-3, is as follows: GAGVSQSPSNKVTEKGKDVELRCDPISGHTALYWYRQSLGQGLEFLIYFQGNSAPDKSGLPSDRFSAERTGGSVSTLTIQRTQQEDSAVYLCASSLTGRTYSGNTIYFGEGSWLTVV.

This sequence joins TRBV9 and TRBJ2-5, with 10 nucleotides matching TRBD2. This CDR3 contains 18 residues. From germline, CDR1 is SGDLS and CDR2 YYNGEE. The V segment lost 4 bases and the J segment 5 bases; nucleotides outside the gene matches: 17. CDR3 protein: CASSPPAQSGRAGETQYF. DNA for the CDR3: TGTGCCAGCAGCCCCCCGGCTCAGAGCGGGAGGGCTGGGGAGACCCAGTACTTC.

V usage is TRBV29-1 and J usage is TRBJ2-4; 10 bases fit TRBD1. CDR1 SQVTM and CDR2 ANQGSEA come from the germline V gene. Trimming took 7 bases from V and 8 from J; bases not matched to a gene: 11. The CDR3 is 14 residues long. CDR3 residues: CSAGPGTGEDIQYF. For the CDR3, the DNA is TGCAGCGCGGGGCCCGGGACAGGGGAAGACATTCAGTACTTC.

This chain joins TRBV28 and TRBJ2-3, with 9 bases lining up with TRBD1. The CDR3 spans 17 residues. Germline V gene sequence: CDR1 MDHEN, CDR2 SYDVKM. Losses at the gene ends were 6 bases for V and 5 bases for J; bases not matched to a gene: 15. As DNA, the CDR3 is TGTGCCAGCAGGATTTCCAGCCCGGGACAGGGTGTAGATACGCAGTATTTT. It specifies CASRISSPGQGVDTQYF.

The chain is built from TRBV4-1 and TRBJ2-7, with 9 bases identical to TRBD2. Per germline, CDR1 MGHRA and CDR2 YSYEKL. There are 15 residues in the CDR3. With 4 bases clipped from V and 2 bases from J, the junction kept 6 bases outside the gene matches. CDR3 nucleotide sequence: TGCGCCAGCAGCCTATTTTCTAGCGGGGCCTACGAGCAGTACTTC. As protein: CASSLFSSGAYEQYF.

This chain joins TRBV11-3 and TRBJ1-1; D may be TRBD1 (6 bases). V lost 3 bases, J lost 6 bases, and 11 bases lay in between. Germline V gene sequence: CDR1 SGHNT, CDR2 YENEEA. This CDR3 is built from 13 residues. This CDR3 reads CASSFEGDSEAFF. CDR3 coding DNA: TGTGCCAGCAGCTTCGAGGGGGATTCTGAAGCTTTCTTT.

V and J are TRBV29-1 and TRBJ2-1; 11 positions agree with TRBD2. The CDR3 contains 14 residues. Unmatched junction bases numbered 6, after V lost 4 bases and J lost 7 bases. In germline, CDR1 is SQVTM, CDR2 ANQGSEA. The CDR3 spells CSVAPLAGANEQFF. CDR3 nucleotides: TGCAGCGTTGCCCCACTAGCGGGAGCTAATGAGCAGTTCTTC.

This clone showed up just once. The V call is TRBV6-4, the J call TRBJ2-3; D ambiguous. The V gene's germline CDR1 is MRHNA and CDR2 SNTAGT. Trimming cost V 2 bases and J 7 bases, with 10 bases left between them. The CDR3 length is 13 residues. CDR3 nucleotides: TGTGCCAGCAGTGACCGTCCCTACAATACGCAGTATTTT. Encoded protein: CASSDRPYNTQYF.

This clone has a handful of counts. The missing conserved phenylalanine or tryptophan at the end of this CDR3 makes a read error likely. V and J are TRBV18 and TRBJ1-1; D unresolved. Per the germline V gene, CDR1 is KGHSH and CDR2 is LQKENI. The CDR3 is made up of 12 amino acids. V lost 1 base to trimming and J lost 8 bases, with 8 bases between them. The CDR3 is CASSPLGPEAFL. The CDR3 region has the DNA TGTGCCAGCTCACCACTCGGACCAGAAGCTTTCCTT.

This clone was picked up many times. Other DNA sequences from this sample encode an identical CDR3 as well. This chain connects TRBV30 to TRBJ1-1; no clear D. The CDR3 extends over 13 amino acids. Trimming took off 7 bases at V and 1 base at J, with 13 bases between the two ends. Germline V lookup: CDR1 GTSNPN, CDR2 SVGIG (reference sequence). The CDR3 nucleotides read TGTGCCTCAAGACACCCCCAGAACACTGAAGCTTTCTTT. It codes for CASRHPQNTEAFF. Supplemented by reference TRBV30 and TRBJ1-1, the full variable domain reads SQTIHQWPATLVQPVGSPLSLECTVEGTSNPNLYWYRQAAGRGLQLLFYSVGIGQISSEVPQNLSASRPQDRQFILSSKKLLLSDSGFYLCASRHPQNTEAFFGQGTRLTVV.

This clone was recorded only once. Just one base apart from a much larger clone, this may be a read error. The V call is TRBV7-2, the J call TRBJ2-1; 9 bases fit TRBD2. The ends lost 6 bases at V and 0 bases at J; junction bases unmatched: 3. Germline-derived CDR1 and CDR2 are SGHTA and FQGNSA. This CDR3 is 15 amino acids long. CDR3 nucleotides: TGTGCCAGCAGTGCTAGCGGGATCTCCTACAATGAGCAGTTCTTC. Protein sequence: CASSASGISYNEQFF.

This clone came up many times. Other DNA sequences within the sample encode an identical CDR3. Here the CDR3 DNA reads TGTGCCTGGAGTGTCGGACTCTGGGACACTGAAGCTTTCTTT. It yields the protein CAWSVGLWDTEAFF. The J gene is TRBJ1-1, the V gene TRBV30; no clear D. The CDR3 is 14 amino acids. Germline lookup yields CDR1 GTSNPN and CDR2 SVGIG (reference sequence). V was clipped by 0 bases and J by 3 bases, with 11 bases between them.

The J gene is TRBJ2-3, the V gene TRBV18; possibly TRBD1 for D (5 bases). This CDR3 has 14 amino acids. V was clipped by 6 bases and J by 0 bases, with 10 bases between them. Germline lookup yields CDR1 KGHSH and CDR2 LQKENI. CDR3 nucleotide sequence: TGTGCCAGCTCTTCGCAGGGCAGCACAGATACGCAGTATTTT. Translated, it gives CASSSQGSTDTQYF.

This chain joins TRBV6-5 and TRBJ2-1; D possibly uses TRBD1 or TRBD2 (6 bases each). Germline V lookup: CDR1 MNHEY, CDR2 SVGAGI. The CDR3 is 15 residues long. The germline V and J ends were trimmed by 0 bases and 4 bases, with 10 bases remaining between them. The CDR3 coding sequence is TGTGCCAGCAGTTACTCGGGGGCGGGGTACAATGAGCAGTTCTTC. This codes for CASSYSGAGYNEQFF.

V is TRBV2 and J is TRBJ2-1; D may match TRBD1 or TRBD2 (5 bases each). CDR3 size: 15 residues. The V gene lost 10 bases and the J gene lost 10 bases, with 26 bases spanning the gap. Germline loops: CDR1 SNHLY, CDR2 FYNNEI. This CDR3 reads CATNQGPGPIGEQFF. The CDR3 region has the DNA TGTGCCACTAACCAGGGACCCGGGCCAATTGGCGAGCAGTTCTTC.

The sample holds one count of this clone. The chain uses TRBV28 and TRBJ2-3, with D possibly matching TRBD2 (5 bases). The CDR3 contains 15 residues. V dropped 5 bases and J dropped 3 bases, with 15 bases sitting between them. The V gene's germline CDR1 is MDHEN and CDR2 SYDVKM. CDR3 nucleotides: TGTGCCAGCAGTCTCCGGGCAAGCGGAACAGATACGCAGTATTTT. This gives the protein CASSLRASGTDTQYF.

This chain links TRBV18 with TRBJ2-1; D not resolved. Trimming shortened V by 6 bases and J by 1 base, and 13 bases separated the two germline ends. Germline V CDR1 and CDR2: KGHSH, LQKENI. This CDR3 comprises 15 residues. The CDR3 here is CASSPARASYNEQFF. The CDR3 DNA sequence: TGTGCCAGCTCCCCCGCTAGAGCTTCCTACAATGAGCAGTTCTTC. The full variable domain, completed using reference TRBV18 and TRBJ2-1, is NAGVMQNPRHLVRRRGQEARLRCSPMKGHSHVYWYRQLPEEGLKFMVYLQKENIIDESGMPKERFSAEFPKEGPSILRIQQVVRGDSAAYFCASSPARASYNEQFFGPGTRLTVL.

The chain couples TRBV5-6 to TRBJ2-7; 9 bases match TRBD2. The CDR3 is 15 residues long. V lost 2 bases and J lost 4; bases outside the gene matches: 7. Germline CDR1 reads SGHDT; CDR2 reads YYEEEE. In nucleotides, the CDR3 is TGTGCCAGCAGCTTTGTTAGCGGGAGAGGGTACGAGCAGTACTTC. This sequence encodes CASSFVSGRGYEQYF.

This clone has a single count. The rearrangement joins TRBV5-1 to TRBJ2-1; weak D call: TRBD1 (7 bases). Germline V lookup: CDR1 SGHRS, CDR2 YFSETQ. The CDR3 covers 14 residues. The V end was cut by 4 bases, the J end by 7 bases, with 15 bases between. The CDR3 spells CASSPYRGGNEQFF. CDR3 sequence (DNA): TGCGCCAGCAGCCCCTACAGGGGAGGTAATGAGCAGTTCTTC.

The V and J genes are TRBV11-3 and TRBJ2-2, with D uncertain. The CDR3 has 13 amino acids. The germline V gene has CDR1 SGHNT and CDR2 YENEEA. Trimming removed 6 bases at V and 8 bases at J, with 13 bases between. CDR3 sequence reads: CASRPPPVGELFF. The CDR3 bases are TGTGCCAGCAGGCCCCCCCCGGTTGGGGAGCTGTTTTTT.

This sequence joins TRBV15 and TRBJ2-3; D unresolved. Trimming pared 1 base from V and 2 bases from J, leaving 10 bases between. The germline gives CDR1 LNHNV, CDR2 YYDKDF (reference sequence). This CDR3 region has 15 residues. The CDR3 DNA sequence: TGTGCCACCAGCAGAGGCGACTCGGTCACAGATACGCAGTATTTT. Its translation: CATSRGDSVTDTQYF.

In nucleotides, the CDR3 is TGTGCCTGGAGTGTACTCGGGACTCCTAGCACAGATACGCAGTATTTT. It specifies CAWSVLGTPSTDTQYF. The chain has TRBV30 and TRBJ2-3, with TRBD2 as a possible D gene (6 bases). The V gene's germline CDR1 is GTSNPN and CDR2 SVGIG (reference sequence). The V end lost 0 bases, the J end lost 0 bases, and 13 bases lay between the germline ends. The CDR3 covers 16 residues.

The V and J genes are TRBV5-1 and TRBJ1-2, with D hard to call. The CDR3 length is 14 residues. V shed 7 bases and J shed 4 bases, with 17 bases lying between them. Germline V gene data show CDR1 as SGHRS and CDR2 as YFSETQ. The CDR3 spells CASFAVRKTYGYTF. In DNA, the CDR3 is TGCGCCAGCTTTGCGGTTCGAAAGACCTATGGCTACACCTTC.